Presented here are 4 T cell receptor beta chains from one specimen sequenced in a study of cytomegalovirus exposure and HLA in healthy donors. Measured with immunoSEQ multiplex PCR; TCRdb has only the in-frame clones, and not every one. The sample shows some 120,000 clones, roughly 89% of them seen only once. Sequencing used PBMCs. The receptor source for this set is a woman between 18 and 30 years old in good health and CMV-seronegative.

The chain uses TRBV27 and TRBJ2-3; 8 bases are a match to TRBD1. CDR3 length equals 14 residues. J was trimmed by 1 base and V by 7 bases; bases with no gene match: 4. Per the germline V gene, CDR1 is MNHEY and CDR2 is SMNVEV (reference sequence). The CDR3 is CASNPGQGTDTQYF. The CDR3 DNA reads TGTGCCAGCAACCCGGGACAGGGCACAGATACGCAGTATTTT.

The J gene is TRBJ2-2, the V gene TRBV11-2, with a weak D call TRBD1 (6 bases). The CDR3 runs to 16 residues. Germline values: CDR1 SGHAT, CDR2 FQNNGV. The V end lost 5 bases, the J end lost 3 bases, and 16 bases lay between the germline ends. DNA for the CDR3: TGTGCCAGCAGCGCCATCAGGGGAGAACACACCGGGGAGCTGTTTTTT. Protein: CASSAIRGEHTGELFF.

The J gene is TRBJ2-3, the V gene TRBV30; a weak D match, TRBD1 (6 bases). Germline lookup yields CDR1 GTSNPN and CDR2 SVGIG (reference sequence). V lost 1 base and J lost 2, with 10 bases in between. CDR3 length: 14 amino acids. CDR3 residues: CAWSGQVNTDTQYF. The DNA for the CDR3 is TGTGCCTGGAGTGGACAGGTTAACACAGATACGCAGTATTTT.

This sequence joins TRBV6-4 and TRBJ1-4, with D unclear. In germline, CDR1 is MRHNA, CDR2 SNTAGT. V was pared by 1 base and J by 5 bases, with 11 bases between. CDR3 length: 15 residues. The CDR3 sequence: CASSDYVQLNEKLFF. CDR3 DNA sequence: TGTGCCAGCAGTGACTATGTACAGTTAAATGAAAAACTGTTTTTT.